The clone carrying this TCR beta chain was observed a handful of times. Measured with immunoSEQ multiplex PCR; TCRdb has only the in-frame clones, and not every one. The data contain about 55,000 clones, roughly 80% of them singletons. This record comes from a study of blood T cell repertoires in COVID-19. CDR3 length equals 18 residues. V shed 2 bases, J shed 2 bases, and the junction held 13 bases outside the gene matches. From germline, CDR1 is MGHRA and CDR2 YSYEKL. The rearrangement uses TRBV4-1 and TRBJ1-1, with 8 bases identical to TRBD1. The sample comprised peripheral blood. The clonotype was recovered from a woman aged 60 to 75 with acute or convalescent COVID-19. The chain's CDR3 is CASSQPAPFQGANTEAFF. CDR3 coding DNA: TGCGCCAGCAGCCAACCCGCCCCTTTTCAGGGGGCCAACACTGAAGCTTTCTTT.